Below, 32 T cell receptor beta chains from the same sample are listed, as sequenced in a study of identical twins. TCRdb passed the 5' RACE reads through MiXCR, listing each CDR3 protein once. The sample lists 100,000 to 110,000 distinct CDR3 sequences, under 7% occurring once. The sequenced sample consisted of memory T cells sorted from blood. The origin of the receptors is a woman between 45 and 60 years old in good health.

The chain employs TRBV5-1 and TRBJ2-5; 15 bases map to TRBD2. The CDR3 has 17 amino acids. V shed 4 bases, J shed 5 bases, and the junction held 9 bases outside the gene matches. Germline loops: CDR1 SGHRS, CDR2 YFSETQ. CDR3 coding DNA: TGCGCCAGCAGCCACGGGACTAGCGGGAGGCCCCCGGAGACCCAGTACTTC. The encoded protein is CASSHGTSGRPPETQYF.

This clonotype was seen only a few times. The CDR3 protein is CASSLMGQGDTQYF. The CDR3 DNA reads TGCGCCAGCAGCTTGATGGGGCAGGGCGATACGCAGTATTTT. V gene TRBV5-1 combines with J gene TRBJ2-3, with D possibly being TRBD1 (5 bases). This CDR3 comprises 14 residues. The germline gives CDR1 SGHRS, CDR2 YFSETQ. Trimming took off 1 base at V and 6 bases at J, with 12 bases between the two ends.

The chain couples TRBV6-1 to TRBJ2-7; D may correspond to TRBD1 or TRBD2 (7 bases each). The CDR3 has 16 residues. Germline loops: CDR1 MNHNS, CDR2 SASEGT. V lost 5 bases to trimming and J lost 3 bases, with 20 bases between them. DNA of the CDR3: TGTGCCAGCAGTCGCCATTCTTCAGGGGGGGACTACGAGCAGTACGTC. Protein: CASSRHSSGGDYEQYV.

This clonotype was observed many times. V usage is TRBV20-1 and J usage is TRBJ1-1, with 9 bases that match TRBD1. CDR1 and CDR2 (germline): DFQATT, SNEGSKA (reference sequence). This CDR3 contains 15 residues. V was clipped by 2 bases and J by 3 bases; unmatched bases: 7. The CDR3 region is CSARRPGQGHTEAFF. CDR3 in DNA: TGCAGTGCTAGAAGGCCCGGACAGGGGCACACTGAAGCTTTCTTT.

This clonotype appeared a few times. The chain employs TRBV6-7 and TRBJ2-7; either TRBD1 or TRBD2 may supply D (5 bases each). TRBV6-7 belongs to the ORF category, with a function that is uncertain. Trimming removed 10 bases at V and 2 bases at J, with 12 bases between. This CDR3 has 12 residues. The CDR3 region is CATTGAPYEQYF. DNA of the CDR3: TGTGCCACCACCGGGGCCCCCTACGAGCAGTACTTC.

The sample holds many counts of this clonotype. This chain connects TRBV20-1 to TRBJ1-1, with D possibly matching TRBD1 (6 bases). CDR1 is DFQATT, CDR2 SNEGSKA, per germline (reference sequence). CDR3 size: 17 residues. Trimming shortened V by 0 bases and J by 0 bases, and 17 bases separated the two germline ends. CDR3 in DNA: TGCAGTGCTAGAGATCGTTGGAGGACAGCGATGAACACTGAAGCTTTCTTT. This translates into CSARDRWRTAMNTEAFF.

This clonotype has a count of ten or more. The chain links TRBV14 to TRBJ1-4; tentative D call: TRBD1 (6 bases). Trimming removed 5 bases from V and 6 bases from J, with 19 bases in between. There are 16 residues in the CDR3. Germline V gene sequence: CDR1 SGHDN, CDR2 FVKESK. The CDR3 DNA is TGTGCCAGCAGCGGGCGGGTGGGACACTTTCATGAAAAACTGTTTTTT. As protein: CASSGRVGHFHEKLFF.

This clonotype appeared many times. The CDR3 DNA reads TGTGCCAGCAGAATGACTAGCGGAGGCAATGAGCAGTTCTTC. The encoded protein is CASRMTSGGNEQFF. V and J are TRBV7-6 and TRBJ2-1, with 9 bases identical to TRBD2. CDR1 is SGHVS, CDR2 FNYEAQ, per germline. This CDR3 is 14 amino acids long. With 6 bases clipped from V and 6 bases from J, the junction kept 6 bases outside the gene matches.

The chain uses TRBV19 and TRBJ2-1; TRBD2 might be the D (6 bases). CDR1 is LNHDA and CDR2 is SQIVND in the germline V gene (reference sequence). This CDR3 comprises 16 residues. V lost 1 base and J lost 9, with 19 bases in between. CDR3: CASSIGDIGRHGEQFF. The CDR3, as DNA: TGTGCCAGTAGTATAGGGGATATCGGGAGACATGGTGAGCAGTTCTTC.

The chain has TRBV4-2 and TRBJ2-7; 8 bases agree with TRBD1. Trimming at V came to 0 bases and at J to 0 bases, leaving 4 bases not matched to a gene. Germline-derived CDR1 and CDR2 are LGHNA and YNFKEQ. This CDR3 is built from 16 residues. The CDR3 reads CASSQEPGTGSYEQYF. The CDR3 nucleotides read TGTGCCAGCAGCCAAGAGCCCGGGACAGGCTCCTACGAGCAGTACTTC.

This clonotype occurred many times. The V call is TRBV2, the J call TRBJ2-2; no clear D. Germline V gives CDR1 SNHLY, CDR2 FYNNEI. There are 12 residues in the CDR3. Trimming took off 6 bases at V and 2 bases at J, with 4 bases between the two ends. In DNA, the CDR3 is TGTGCCAGCAGGGTTAACACCGGGGAGCTGTTTTTT. This codes for CASRVNTGELFF.

At least ten counts were recorded for this clonotype. This chain uses TRBV6-5 with TRBJ2-7; D ambiguous. The CDR3 length is 12 residues. Trimming took off 8 bases at V and 0 bases at J, with 8 bases between the two ends. Germline loops: CDR1 MNHEY, CDR2 SVGAGI. The CDR3 sequence: CASRKSSYEQYF. DNA for the CDR3: TGTGCCAGCCGGAAGAGCTCCTACGAGCAGTACTTC.

This clonotype has ten or more counts. This chain links TRBV28 with TRBJ2-7, with TRBD1 matching over 7 bases. Germline CDR1 is MDHEN and CDR2 is SYDVKM. The CDR3 loop spans 13 amino acids. The trim removed 10 bases at V and 6 bases at J, leaving 12 bases unmatched. CDR3 sequence: CATLPGQDGEQYF. CDR3 bases: TGTGCCACCCTCCCTGGACAGGACGGCGAGCAGTACTTC.

The V and J genes are TRBV6-1 and TRBJ1-6; D unclear. The CDR3 sequence is 14 residues long. V shed 7 bases and J shed 2 bases, with 9 bases lying between them. CDR1 MNHNS and CDR2 SASEGT come from the germline V gene. The CDR3 coding sequence is TGTGCCAGCAAGGCAGAAACCTATAATTCACCCCTCCACTTT. Protein: CASKAETYNSPLHF.

In this sample, this clonotype turned up a few times. The chain uses TRBV27 and TRBJ2-7, with TRBD1 matching 9 bases. CDR3 size: 16 residues. The germline V gene has CDR1 MNHEY and CDR2 SMNVEV (reference sequence). V lost 4 bases to trimming and J lost 4 bases; unmatched junction nucleotides: 11. The CDR3: CASSSTGGYGRYEQYV. DNA of the CDR3: TGTGCCAGCAGTTCGACAGGGGGGTATGGGCGGTACGAGCAGTACGTC.

The sample holds many counts of this clonotype. The rearrangement links TRBV27 to TRBJ2-1; no clear D gene. The V gene lost 4 bases and the J gene lost 2 bases, with 9 bases spanning the gap. The CDR3 consists of 14 residues. Germline CDR1 and CDR2: MNHEY and SMNVEV (reference sequence). The CDR3 here is CASSSLGTYNEQFF. For the CDR3, the DNA is TGTGCCAGCAGTTCCCTAGGGACCTACAATGAGCAGTTCTTC.

The chain is built from TRBV7-2 and TRBJ2-5; D ambiguous. Trimming left V 4 bases short and J 2 bases short, with 8 bases between. The germline V gene has CDR1 SGHTA and CDR2 FQGNSA. The CDR3 is made up of 13 amino acids. The CDR3 region is CASSSRVQETQYF. In DNA form, the CDR3 reads TGTGCCAGCAGCTCAAGAGTTCAAGAGACCCAGTACTTC.

This clonotype has a handful of counts. The chain couples TRBV20-1 to TRBJ2-3; the D gene is possibly TRBD2 (6 bases). Germline V gene lookup returns CDR1 DFQATT and CDR2 SNEGSKA (reference sequence). The CDR3 totals 13 residues. This CDR3 is CSVEGLSTDTQYF. CDR3 sequence (DNA): TGCAGCGTTGAGGGACTTAGCACAGATACGCAGTATTTT.

The V call is TRBV30, the J call TRBJ1-5, with D possibly matching TRBD1 (6 bases). The CDR3 is 13 amino acids. Trimming pared 5 bases from V and 6 bases from J, leaving 14 bases between. From germline, CDR1 is GTSNPN and CDR2 SVGIG (reference sequence). CDR3 in amino acids: CAWALQGGQPQHF. CDR3 nucleotides: TGTGCCTGGGCCCTACAGGGAGGTCAGCCCCAGCATTTT.

The table lists this clonotype with a few counts. The CDR3 bases are TGTGCCAGCAGCCCCTCCCCAGAGACCCAGTACTTC. As protein: CASSPSPETQYF. The chain carries TRBV3-1 and TRBJ2-5, with D uncertain. The CDR3 spans 12 residues. Germline V gene sequence: CDR1 LGHDT, CDR2 YNNKEL (reference sequence). Between the trimmed V and J ends, which lost 4 bases and 4 bases, there was a span of 7 bases.

This clonotype was counted many times. The rearrangement joins TRBV5-4 to TRBJ1-1; D may be TRBD1 (6 bases). CDR3 length equals 15 residues. In germline, CDR1 is SGHNT, CDR2 YYREEE (reference sequence). The V and J ends lost 0 bases and 0 bases respectively, with 9 bases between them. CDR3 residues: CASSLAQGLNTEAFF. The CDR3 coding sequence is TGTGCCAGCAGCTTGGCACAGGGACTGAACACTGAAGCTTTCTTT.

This clonotype was counted at least ten times. The chain has TRBV6-1 and TRBJ2-6, with D perhaps matching TRBD1 (5 bases). The V gene lost 8 bases and the J gene lost 3 bases, with 17 bases spanning the gap. The CDR3 consists of 16 residues. Germline CDR1 is MNHNS and CDR2 is SASEGT. CDR3 sequence reads: CASLKLDRRGANVLTF. As DNA, the CDR3 is TGTGCCAGCCTAAAGCTCGACAGACGTGGGGCCAACGTCCTGACTTTC.

The chain recombines TRBV9 with TRBJ2-2; no clear D gene. Germline values: CDR1 SGDLS, CDR2 YYNGEE. This CDR3 comprises 14 residues. V gave up 0 bases and J gave up 2 bases, with 5 bases separating them. Here the CDR3 reads CASSVEPNTGELFF. CDR3 bases: TGTGCCAGCAGCGTAGAGCCAAACACCGGGGAGCTGTTTTTT.

The genes are TRBV10-3 and TRBJ2-2; maybe TRBD1 (5 bases). V shed 4 bases and J shed 5 bases, with 8 bases lying between them. The CDR3 runs 13 residues. Germline CDR1 is ENHRY and CDR2 is SYGVKD. Here the CDR3 reads CAISVQETGELFF. The DNA for the CDR3 is TGTGCCATCAGTGTACAGGAAACCGGGGAGCTGTTTTTT.

This clonotype was observed many times. The chain couples TRBV5-4 to TRBJ2-1; D is perhaps TRBD1 or TRBD2 (5 bases each). CDR3 length equals 15 residues. Germline loops: CDR1 SGHNT, CDR2 YYREEE (reference sequence). Trimming took 4 bases from V and 8 from J, leaving 19 bases between them. Here the CDR3 DNA reads TGTGCCAGCAGCGGGACCCCGAAGTCCCCCGATGAGCAGTTCTTC. Translating gives CASSGTPKSPDEQFF. The variable domain in full, with the rest retrieved from reference TRBV5-4 and TRBJ2-1, is ETGVTQSPTHLIKTRGQQVTLRCSSQSGHNTVSWYQQALGQGPQFIFQYYREEENGRGNFPPRFSGLQFPNYSSELNVNALELDDSALYLCASSGTPKSPDEQFFGPGTRLTVL.

The CDR3 is CASSERTGGSRSYEQYV. CDR3 bases: TGTGCCAGCAGTGAAAGGACAGGGGGCTCTCGATCATACGAGCAGTACGTC. The chain recombines TRBV6-1 with TRBJ2-7, with 11 bases aligning to TRBD1. Germline CDR1 MNHNS, CDR2 SASEGT. Unmatched junction bases numbered 10, after V lost 2 bases and J lost 4 bases. The CDR3 contains 17 residues.

This clonotype was counted many times. The rearrangement uses TRBV5-1 and TRBJ2-3; 8 nucleotides align to TRBD2. CDR1 is SGHRS and CDR2 is YFSETQ in the germline V gene. The CDR3 is 13 amino acids. The V segment lost 4 bases and the J segment 3 bases; nucleotides outside the gene matches: 1. As DNA, the CDR3 is TGCGCCAGCAGCGGGACTAGGACAGATACGCAGTATTTT. It codes for CASSGTRTDTQYF.

This clonotype was observed a few times. This chain links TRBV6-1 with TRBJ2-3, with 10 bases matching TRBD2. The V gene end was trimmed by 6 bases and the J gene end by 6 bases; junction bases not matched to a gene: 9. CDR3 size: 15 residues. Germline V lookup: CDR1 MNHNS, CDR2 SASEGT. CDR3 protein: CASRRLAGTADTQYF. CDR3 DNA sequence: TGTGCCAGCAGGAGACTAGCGGGCACCGCGGATACGCAGTATTTT.

This clonotype was seen many times. The chain recombines TRBV5-1 with TRBJ2-5, with TRBD2 matching 8 bases. With 6 bases clipped from V and 4 bases from J, the junction kept 5 bases outside the gene matches. The V gene's germline CDR1 is SGHRS and CDR2 YFSETQ. The CDR3 length is 13 residues. CDR3 nucleotide sequence: TGCGCCAGCACCGCCGCGGGGGGAGAGACCCAGTACTTC. Its translation: CASTAAGGETQYF. The full variable domain, completed using reference TRBV5-1 and TRBJ2-5, is KAGVTQTPRYLIKTRGQQVTLSCSPISGHRSVSWYQQTPGQGLQFLFEYFSETQRNKGNFPGRFSGRQFSNSRSEMNVSTLELGDSALYLCASTAAGGETQYFGPGTRLLVL.

This clonotype was recorded a few times. The chain combines TRBV12-3 or TRBV12-4 with TRBJ2-7; weak D call: TRBD1 (6 bases). The CDR3 consists of 14 residues. Between the trimmed V and J ends, which lost 7 bases and 2 bases, there was a span of 15 bases. This CDR3 is CASTSGTSTYEQYF. The DNA of the CDR3 is TGTGCCAGCACCTCCGGGACAAGCACCTACGAGCAGTACTTC.

The chain joins TRBV29-1 to TRBJ2-3, with a possible D match to TRBD1 (5 bases). Trimming cost V 7 bases and J 1 base, with 12 bases left between them. Germline CDR1 SQVTM, CDR2 ANQGSEA. CDR3 length equals 13 residues. As DNA, the CDR3 is TGCAGCGCCTTCAGGGAAGGCACAGATACGCAGTATTTT. This encodes CSAFREGTDTQYF.

The sample holds one count of this clonotype. The chain links TRBV10-2 to TRBJ2-3; D unresolved. Germline V CDR1 and CDR2: WSHSY, SAAADI. CDR3 length: 12 amino acids. V lost 3 bases, J lost 5 bases, and 6 bases lay in between. This CDR3 is CASSDLEDTQYF. The CDR3 DNA reads TGCGCCAGCAGTGATTTGGAAGATACGCAGTATTTT.